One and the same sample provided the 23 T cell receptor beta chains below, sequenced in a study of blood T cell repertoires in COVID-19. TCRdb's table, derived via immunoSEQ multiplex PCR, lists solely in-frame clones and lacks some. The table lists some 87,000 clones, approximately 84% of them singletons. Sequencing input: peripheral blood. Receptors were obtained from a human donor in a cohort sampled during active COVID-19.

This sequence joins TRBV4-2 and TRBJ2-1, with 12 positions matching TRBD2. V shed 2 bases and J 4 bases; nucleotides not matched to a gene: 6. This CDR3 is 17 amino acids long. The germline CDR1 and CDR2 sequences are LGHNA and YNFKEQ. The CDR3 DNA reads TGTGCCAGCAGCCAACCGACCGGGACTAGCGGGTACAATGAGCAGTTCTTC. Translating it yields CASSQPTGTSGYNEQFF.

The CDR3 region has the DNA TGTGCCAGCTCACCAGCGACAGGGGGCTACGAGCAGTTCTTC. Translation gives CASSPATGGYEQFF. The chain uses TRBV18 and TRBJ2-1, with 10 bases identical to TRBD1. This CDR3 has 14 residues. The J segment lost 10 bases and the V segment lost 2 bases, leaving 5 bases of the junction unmatched. Germline V gives CDR1 KGHSH, CDR2 LQKENI.

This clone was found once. CDR3: CASSKKQGGSGNTIYF. The CDR3 DNA reads as TGTGCCAGCAGTAAAAAACAGGGCGGCTCTGGAAACACCATATATTTT. This chain uses TRBV6-7 with TRBJ1-3; TRBD1 might be the D (6 bases). TRBV6-7 carries the ORF label, with uncertain function. The CDR3 is 16 amino acids. Trimming pared 5 bases from V and 0 bases from J, leaving 14 bases between.

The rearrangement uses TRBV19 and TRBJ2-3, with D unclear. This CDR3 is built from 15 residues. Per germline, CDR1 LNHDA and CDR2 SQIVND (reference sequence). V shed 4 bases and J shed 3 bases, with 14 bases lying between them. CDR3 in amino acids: CASSNLQKITDTQYF. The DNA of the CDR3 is TGTGCCAGTAGTAACCTACAGAAAATTACAGATACGCAGTATTTT. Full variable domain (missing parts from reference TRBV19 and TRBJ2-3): DGGITQSPKYLFRKEGQNVTLSCEQNLNHDAMYWYRQDPGQGLRLIYYSQIVNDFQKGDIAEGYSVSREKKESFPLTVTSAQKNPTAFYLCASSNLQKITDTQYFGPGTRLTVL.

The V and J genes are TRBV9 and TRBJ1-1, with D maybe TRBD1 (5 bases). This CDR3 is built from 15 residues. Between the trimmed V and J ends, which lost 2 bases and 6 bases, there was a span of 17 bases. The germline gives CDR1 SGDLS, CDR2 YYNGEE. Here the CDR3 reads CASSVSQPGNPEAFF. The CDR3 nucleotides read TGTGCCAGCAGCGTCTCTCAGCCAGGGAATCCTGAAGCTTTCTTT.

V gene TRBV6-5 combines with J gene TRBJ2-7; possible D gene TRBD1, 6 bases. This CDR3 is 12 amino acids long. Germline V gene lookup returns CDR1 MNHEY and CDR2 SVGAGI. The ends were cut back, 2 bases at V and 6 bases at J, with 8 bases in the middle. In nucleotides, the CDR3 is TGTGCCAGCAGTTACGTGGGGGCCGAGCAGTACTTC. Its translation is CASSYVGAEQYF.

The CDR3: CASSPPWGQINQPQHF. In nucleotides, the CDR3 is TGTGCCAGCTCACCACCGTGGGGGCAGATTAATCAGCCCCAGCATTTT. V and J are TRBV18 and TRBJ1-5, with a weak D call TRBD1 (6 bases). Trimming took 0 bases from V and 4 from J, leaving 13 bases between them. The CDR3 is made up of 16 amino acids. CDR1 is KGHSH, CDR2 LQKENI, per germline.

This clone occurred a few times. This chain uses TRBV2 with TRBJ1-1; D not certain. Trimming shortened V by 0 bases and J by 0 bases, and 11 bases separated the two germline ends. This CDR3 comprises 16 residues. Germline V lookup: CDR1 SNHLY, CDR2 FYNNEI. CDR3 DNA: TGTGCCAGCAGTGAAGCTTGGCCATTTATGAACACTGAAGCTTTCTTT. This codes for CASSEAWPFMNTEAFF.

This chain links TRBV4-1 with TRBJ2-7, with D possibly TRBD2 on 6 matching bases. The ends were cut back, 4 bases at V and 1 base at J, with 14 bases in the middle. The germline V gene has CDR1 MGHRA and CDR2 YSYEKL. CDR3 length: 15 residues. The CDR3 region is CASSRDPGGSYEQYF. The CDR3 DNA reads TGCGCCAGCAGCCGGGACCCCGGAGGGTCCTACGAGCAGTACTTC.

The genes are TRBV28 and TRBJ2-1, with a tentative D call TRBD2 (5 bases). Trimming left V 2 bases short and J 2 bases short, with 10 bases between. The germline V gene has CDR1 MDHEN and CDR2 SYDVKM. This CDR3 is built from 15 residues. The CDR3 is CASSLRGNAYNEQFF. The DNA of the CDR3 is TGTGCCAGCAGTTTACGGGGAAACGCCTACAATGAGCAGTTCTTC.

As DNA, the CDR3 is TGCGCCAGCAGCCGGGGACAGCTGAACACTGAAGCTTTCTTT. Translation: CASSRGQLNTEAFF. This sequence joins TRBV4-3 and TRBJ1-1; 7 bases fit TRBD1. Germline V lookup: CDR1 LGHNA, CDR2 YSLEER. The CDR3 consists of 14 residues. V lost 4 bases, J lost 0 bases, and 2 bases stayed unmatched.

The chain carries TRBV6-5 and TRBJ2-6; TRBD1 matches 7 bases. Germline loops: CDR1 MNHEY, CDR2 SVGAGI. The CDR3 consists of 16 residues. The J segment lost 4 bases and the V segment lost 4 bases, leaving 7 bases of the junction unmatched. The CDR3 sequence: CASSSMTGTGANVLTF. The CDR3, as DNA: TGTGCCAGCAGTTCGATGACAGGGACAGGGGCCAACGTCCTGACTTTC.

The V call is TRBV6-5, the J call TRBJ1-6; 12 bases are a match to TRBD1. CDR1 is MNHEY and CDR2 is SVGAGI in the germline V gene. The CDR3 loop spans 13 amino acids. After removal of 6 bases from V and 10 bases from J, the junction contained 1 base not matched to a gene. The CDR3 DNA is TGTGCCAGCAGGGGACAGGGGGCCTCACCCCTCCACTTT. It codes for CASRGQGASPLHF.

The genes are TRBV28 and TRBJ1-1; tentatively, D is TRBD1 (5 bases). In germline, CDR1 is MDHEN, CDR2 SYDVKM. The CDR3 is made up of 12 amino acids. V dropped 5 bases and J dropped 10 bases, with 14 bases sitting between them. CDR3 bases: TGTGCCAGCAGTCCTCGGGGGGATGGAGCTTTCTTT. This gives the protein CASSPRGDGAFF.

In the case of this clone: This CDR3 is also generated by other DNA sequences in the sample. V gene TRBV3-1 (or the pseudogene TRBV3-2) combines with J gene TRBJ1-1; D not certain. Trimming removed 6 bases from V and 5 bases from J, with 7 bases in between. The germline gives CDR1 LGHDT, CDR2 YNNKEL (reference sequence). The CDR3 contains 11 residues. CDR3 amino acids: CASRGGTEAFF. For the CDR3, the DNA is TGTGCCAGCAGGGGCGGGACTGAAGCTTTCTTT.

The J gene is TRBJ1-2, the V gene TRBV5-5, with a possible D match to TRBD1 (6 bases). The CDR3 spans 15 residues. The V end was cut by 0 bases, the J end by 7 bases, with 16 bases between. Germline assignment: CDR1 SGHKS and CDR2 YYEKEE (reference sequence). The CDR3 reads CASSLAGGASAGYTF. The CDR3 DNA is TGTGCCAGCAGCTTGGCCGGGGGGGCCTCAGCTGGCTACACCTTC.

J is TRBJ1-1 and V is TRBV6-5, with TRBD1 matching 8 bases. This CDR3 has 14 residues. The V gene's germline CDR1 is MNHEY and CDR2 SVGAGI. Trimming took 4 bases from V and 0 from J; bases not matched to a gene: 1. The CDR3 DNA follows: TGTGCCAGCAGTTGGACAGGGTTGAACACTGAAGCTTTCTTT. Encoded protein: CASSWTGLNTEAFF.

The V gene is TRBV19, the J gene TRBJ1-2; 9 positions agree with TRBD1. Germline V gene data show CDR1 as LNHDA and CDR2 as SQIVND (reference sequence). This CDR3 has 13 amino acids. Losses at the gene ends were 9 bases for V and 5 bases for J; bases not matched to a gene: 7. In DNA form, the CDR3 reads TGTGCCAGCGGGGGACAGGGCTTGTATGGCTACACCTTC. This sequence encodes CASGGQGLYGYTF. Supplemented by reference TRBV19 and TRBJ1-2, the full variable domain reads DGGITQSPKYLFRKEGQNVTLSCEQNLNHDAMYWYRQDPGQGLRLIYYSQIVNDFQKGDIAEGYSVSREKKESFPLTVTSAQKNPTAFYLCASGGQGLYGYTFGSGTRLTVV.

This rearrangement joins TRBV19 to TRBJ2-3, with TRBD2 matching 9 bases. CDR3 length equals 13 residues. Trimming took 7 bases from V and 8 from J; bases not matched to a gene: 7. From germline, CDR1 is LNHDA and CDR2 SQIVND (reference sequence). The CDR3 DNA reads TGTGCCAGTAATTGGCGGGAGGGGTCTACGCAGTATTTT. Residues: CASNWREGSTQYF. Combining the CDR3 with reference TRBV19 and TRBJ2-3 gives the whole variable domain DGGITQSPKYLFRKEGQNVTLSCEQNLNHDAMYWYRQDPGQGLRLIYYSQIVNDFQKGDIAEGYSVSREKKESFPLTVTSAQKNPTAFYLCASNWREGSTQYFGPGTRLTVL.

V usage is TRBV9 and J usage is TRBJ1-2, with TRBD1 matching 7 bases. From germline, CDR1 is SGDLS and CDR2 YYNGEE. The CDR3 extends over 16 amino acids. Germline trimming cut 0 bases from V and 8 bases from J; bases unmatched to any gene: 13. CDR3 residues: CASSVDAATGSKGYTF. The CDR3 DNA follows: TGTGCCAGCAGCGTAGACGCCGCGACAGGGAGCAAGGGCTACACCTTC.

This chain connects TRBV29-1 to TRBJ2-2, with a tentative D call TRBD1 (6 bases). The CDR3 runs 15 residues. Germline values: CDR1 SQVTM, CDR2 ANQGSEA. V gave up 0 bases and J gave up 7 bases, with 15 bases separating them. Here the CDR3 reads CSVEDRRGLSGELFF. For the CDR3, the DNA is TGCAGCGTTGAAGATCGCAGGGGTTTAAGCGGGGAGCTGTTTTTT.

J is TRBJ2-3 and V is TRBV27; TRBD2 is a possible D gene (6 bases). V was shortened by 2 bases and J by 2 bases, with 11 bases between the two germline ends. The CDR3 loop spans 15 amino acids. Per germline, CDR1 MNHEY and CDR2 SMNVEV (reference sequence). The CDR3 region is CASSLLGLNTDTQYF. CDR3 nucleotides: TGTGCCAGCAGTTTACTGGGACTCAACACAGATACGCAGTATTTT.

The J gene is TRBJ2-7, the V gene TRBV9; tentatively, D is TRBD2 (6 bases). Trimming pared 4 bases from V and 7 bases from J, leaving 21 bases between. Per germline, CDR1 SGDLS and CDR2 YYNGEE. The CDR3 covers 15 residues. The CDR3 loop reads CASSPGRRAQGEQYF. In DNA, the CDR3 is TGTGCCAGCAGCCCGGGTCGGAGGGCTCAAGGTGAGCAGTACTTC.